This T cell receptor beta chain was documented in a study of blood T cell repertoires in COVID-19. Study-level background: Both acute and convalescent COVID-19 samples were obtained from the United States, Italy and Spain. PBMCs, B-cell-depleted T cells, or T cells were the source of the cDNA or gDNA that made up the material.

Per the authors' pipeline: Nucleated cell number was recorded as an estimate derived from reference gene primer amplification. The repertoire was sequenced with immunoSEQ multiplex PCR; TCRdb's copy has only in-frame clones and lacks some. D and trimming were read from the DNA, whereas the V and J calls and clone size are those reported in that table. This repertoire shows about 160,000 clones, about 80% found once; its top ten account for 2.2%. There are 13 residues in the CDR3. CDR1 is MDHEN and CDR2 is SYDVKM in the germline V gene. The origin of this receptor is a man between 70 and 80 years old with acute or convalescent COVID-19. The rearrangement joins TRBV28 to TRBJ1-1, with D unclear. The sample taken for sequencing was peripheral blood. Written as DNA, the CDR3 is TGTGCATCCCAAGCGGGGAGGTTCGCTGAAGCTTTCTTT. Protein sequence: CASQAGRFAEAFF.